These 10 T cell receptor beta chains share one sample of origin, sequenced in a study of blood T cell repertoires in COVID-19. Generated by immunoSEQ multiplex PCR, the TCRdb table keeps only in-frame clones and is missing some. The sample yields about 280,000 clones, 85% seen once. The source material was PBMCs or T cells enriched from blood (not recorded which). These receptor sequences come from a woman aged 50 to 65 who had recovered from COVID-19.

CDR3 region: CASSPVGGVGTEAFF. The CDR3 DNA sequence: TGTGCCAGCAGCCCCGTCGGGGGTGTTGGCACTGAAGCTTTCTTT. V is TRBV11-2 and J is TRBJ1-1; a weak D match, TRBD1 (5 bases). Deletions cut 5 bases from V and 4 bases from J, with 17 bases between. The germline gives CDR1 SGHAT, CDR2 FQNNGV. The CDR3 has 15 residues.

The CDR3 is CSASSGSYEQYF. CDR3 DNA sequence: TGCAGTGCTAGTAGCGGGTCCTACGAGCAGTACTTC. This chain links TRBV20-1 with TRBJ2-7; 7 bases match TRBD2. Germline lookup yields CDR1 DFQATT and CDR2 SNEGSKA (reference sequence). V shed 3 bases, J shed 1 base, and the junction held 0 bases outside the gene matches. CDR3 size: 12 residues.

Points on this clone: The identical CDR3 is also encoded by other nucleotide sequences in the sample. The chain recombines TRBV18 with TRBJ1-1; 8 bases line up with TRBD1. Germline-derived CDR1 and CDR2 are KGHSH and LQKENI. The V gene end was trimmed by 6 bases and the J gene end by 6 bases; junction bases not matched to a gene: 3. The CDR3 extends over 12 amino acids. The CDR3 region is CASSPDRAEAFF. Written as DNA, the CDR3 is TGTGCCAGCTCCCCGGACAGGGCTGAAGCTTTCTTT.

In its sample, this clone was seen once. The chain joins TRBV30 to TRBJ2-3; possibly TRBD2 for D (5 bases). The V end was cut by 2 bases, the J end by 3 bases, with 12 bases between. The V gene's germline CDR1 is GTSNPN and CDR2 SVGIG (reference sequence). There are 14 residues in the CDR3. CDR3 residues: CAWSREAGTDTQYF. The CDR3 DNA reads TGTGCCTGGAGTCGAGAGGCGGGTACAGATACGCAGTATTTT.

This CDR3 reads CASSPTGDETQYF. For the CDR3, the DNA is TGTGCCAGCTCACCGACAGGGGACGAGACCCAGTACTTC. The J gene is TRBJ2-5, the V gene TRBV18; 8 bases fit TRBD1. Unmatched junction bases numbered 2, after V lost 3 bases and J lost 5 bases. CDR1 is KGHSH, CDR2 LQKENI, per germline. The CDR3 is 13 residues long.

V gene TRBV7-2 combines with J gene TRBJ2-1; TRBD2 agrees at 8 bases. Germline V lookup: CDR1 SGHTA, CDR2 FQGNSA. This CDR3 region has 14 residues. With V trimmed by 5 bases and J by 6 bases, 6 bases remained unmatched. The CDR3 DNA reads as TGTGCCAGCAGCCAAACCGGGACTAGCAATGAGCAGTTCTTC. It codes for CASSQTGTSNEQFF.

The chain links TRBV6-2 or TRBV6-3 to TRBJ1-1; 9 nucleotides agree with TRBD1. The V gene's germline CDR1 is MNHEY and CDR2 SVGEGT. Trimming removed 1 base from V and 11 bases from J; junction bases left unmatched: 11. This CDR3 spans 15 amino acids. CDR3 nucleotide sequence: TGTGCCAGCAGTTACTATCGCGGGGACAGGGAGTTGGCTTTCTTT. This translates into CASSYYRGDRELAFF.

The chain has TRBV18 and TRBJ2-4; 7 bases fit TRBD1. This CDR3 is 14 amino acids long. Germline V gene data show CDR1 as KGHSH and CDR2 as LQKENI. V shed 3 bases, J shed 4 bases, and the junction held 3 bases outside the gene matches. The CDR3 is CASSPLDRKNIQYF. In nucleotides, the CDR3 is TGTGCCAGCTCACCCTTGGACAGGAAAAACATTCAGTACTTC.

In its sample, this clone was seen a few times. The chain carries TRBV2 and TRBJ1-5; D is possibly TRBD1 (6 bases). V was shortened by 6 bases and J by 2 bases, with 17 bases between the two germline ends. The CDR3 loop spans 16 amino acids. Germline V gene sequence: CDR1 SNHLY, CDR2 FYNNEI. The CDR3: CASRLGPGGGNQPQHF. The CDR3, as DNA: TGTGCCAGCAGGCTCGGCCCGGGGGGCGGCAATCAGCCCCAGCATTTT.

The genes are TRBV5-6 and TRBJ2-7; D call uncertain. Germline assignment: CDR1 SGHDT and CDR2 YYEEEE. The CDR3 length is 12 residues. Trimming took off 1 base at V and 2 bases at J, with 4 bases between the two ends. As DNA, the CDR3 is TGTGCCAGCAGCTTGACGGCCTACGAGCAGTACTTC. Translation gives CASSLTAYEQYF.